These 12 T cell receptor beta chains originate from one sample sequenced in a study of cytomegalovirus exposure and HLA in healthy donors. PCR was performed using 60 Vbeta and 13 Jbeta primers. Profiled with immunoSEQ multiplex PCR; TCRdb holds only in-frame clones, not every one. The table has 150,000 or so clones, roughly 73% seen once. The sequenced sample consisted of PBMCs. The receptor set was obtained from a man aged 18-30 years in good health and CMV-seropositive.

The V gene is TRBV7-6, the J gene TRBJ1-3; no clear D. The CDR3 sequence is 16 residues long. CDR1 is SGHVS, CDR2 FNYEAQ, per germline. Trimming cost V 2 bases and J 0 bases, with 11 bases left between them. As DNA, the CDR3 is TGTGCCAGCAGCTTATGGTTGAGTGACTCTGGAAACACCATATATTTT. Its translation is CASSLWLSDSGNTIYF.

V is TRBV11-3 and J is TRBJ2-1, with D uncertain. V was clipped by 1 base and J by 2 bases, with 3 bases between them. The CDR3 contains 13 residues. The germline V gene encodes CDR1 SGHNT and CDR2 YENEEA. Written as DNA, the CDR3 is TGTGCCAGCAGCTTAGGTACCTACAATGAGCAGTTCTTC. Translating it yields CASSLGTYNEQFF.

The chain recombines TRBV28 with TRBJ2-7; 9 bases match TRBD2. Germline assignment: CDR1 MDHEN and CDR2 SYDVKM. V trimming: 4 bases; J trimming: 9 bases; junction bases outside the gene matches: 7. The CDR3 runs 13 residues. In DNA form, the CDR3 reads TGTGCCAGCAGTTCGAGCGGGAGGTCTGGGCAGTACTTC. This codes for CASSSSGRSGQYF.

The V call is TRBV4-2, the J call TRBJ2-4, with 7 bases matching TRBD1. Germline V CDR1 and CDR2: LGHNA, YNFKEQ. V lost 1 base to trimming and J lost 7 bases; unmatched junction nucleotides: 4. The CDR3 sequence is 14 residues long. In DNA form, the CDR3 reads TGTGCCAGCAGCCAAGGAAGGGGGCCGAACATTCAGTACTTC. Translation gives CASSQGRGPNIQYF.

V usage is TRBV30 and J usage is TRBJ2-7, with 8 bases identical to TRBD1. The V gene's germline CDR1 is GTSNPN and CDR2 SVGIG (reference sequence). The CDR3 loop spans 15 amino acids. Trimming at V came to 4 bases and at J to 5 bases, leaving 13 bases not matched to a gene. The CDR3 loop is CAWTTGTGSLDEQYF. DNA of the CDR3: TGTGCCTGGACCACAGGGACAGGTAGTTTAGACGAGCAGTACTTC.

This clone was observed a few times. The CDR3 region has the DNA TGTGCCAGTAGTATGGGGGTGACTAGCGCTCGATTCGAGACCCAGTACTTC. This gives the protein CASSMGVTSARFETQYF. The chain uses TRBV19 and TRBJ2-5, with 8 bases aligning to TRBD2. The germline V gene encodes CDR1 LNHDA and CDR2 SQIVND (reference sequence). J gave up 5 bases and V 3 bases, and 14 bases lay outside the gene matches. The CDR3 contains 17 residues. Combining the CDR3 with reference TRBV19 and TRBJ2-5 gives the whole variable domain DGGITQSPKYLFRKEGQNVTLSCEQNLNHDAMYWYRQDPGQGLRLIYYSQIVNDFQKGDIAEGYSVSREKKESFPLTVTSAQKNPTAFYLCASSMGVTSARFETQYFGPGTRLLVL.

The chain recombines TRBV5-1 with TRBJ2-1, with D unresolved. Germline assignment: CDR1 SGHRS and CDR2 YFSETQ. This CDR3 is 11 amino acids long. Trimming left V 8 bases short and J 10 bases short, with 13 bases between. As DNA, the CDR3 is TGCGCCAGTCGCGTAGATTCCGAGCAGTTCTTC. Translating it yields CASRVDSEQFF.

The DNA for the CDR3 is TGTGCCAGCAGCGCGGGAGGGTTGGACACTGAAGCTTTCTTT. It specifies CASSAGGLDTEAFF. This sequence joins TRBV5-6 and TRBJ1-1; the D is unclear. The CDR3 covers 14 residues. In germline, CDR1 is SGHDT, CDR2 YYEEEE. V was cut by 4 bases and J by 3 bases, with 13 bases left in between.

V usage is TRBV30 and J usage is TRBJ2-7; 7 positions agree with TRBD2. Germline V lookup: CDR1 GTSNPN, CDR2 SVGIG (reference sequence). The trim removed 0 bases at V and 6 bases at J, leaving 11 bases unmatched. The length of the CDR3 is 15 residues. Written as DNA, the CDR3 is TGTGCCTGGAGTGTAGGGCGGGAGTTTCGTCGCGAGCAGTACTTC. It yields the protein CAWSVGREFRREQYF.

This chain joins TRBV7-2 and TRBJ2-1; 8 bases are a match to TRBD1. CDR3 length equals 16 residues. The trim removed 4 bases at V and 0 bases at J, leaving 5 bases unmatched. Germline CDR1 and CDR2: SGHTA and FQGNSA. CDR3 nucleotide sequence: TGTGCCAGCAGCTCCCGACAGGGGCGCTCCTACAATGAGCAGTTCTTC. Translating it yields CASSSRQGRSYNEQFF.

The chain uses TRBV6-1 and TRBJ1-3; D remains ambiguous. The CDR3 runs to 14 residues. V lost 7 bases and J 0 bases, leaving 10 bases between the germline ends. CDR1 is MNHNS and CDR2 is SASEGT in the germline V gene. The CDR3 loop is CASTGVFSGNTIYF. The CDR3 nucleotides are TGTGCCAGCACCGGGGTTTTCTCTGGAAACACCATATATTTT.

For the CDR3, the DNA is TGTGCCAGCCGGGACACAAACACTGAAGCTTTCTTT. Residues: CASRDTNTEAFF. The gene calls are TRBV27 and TRBJ1-1, with D possibly TRBD1 on 6 matching bases. V was trimmed by 8 bases and J by 2 bases, leaving 9 bases between them. Germline assignment: CDR1 MNHEY and CDR2 SMNVEV (reference sequence). The CDR3 is 12 amino acids.